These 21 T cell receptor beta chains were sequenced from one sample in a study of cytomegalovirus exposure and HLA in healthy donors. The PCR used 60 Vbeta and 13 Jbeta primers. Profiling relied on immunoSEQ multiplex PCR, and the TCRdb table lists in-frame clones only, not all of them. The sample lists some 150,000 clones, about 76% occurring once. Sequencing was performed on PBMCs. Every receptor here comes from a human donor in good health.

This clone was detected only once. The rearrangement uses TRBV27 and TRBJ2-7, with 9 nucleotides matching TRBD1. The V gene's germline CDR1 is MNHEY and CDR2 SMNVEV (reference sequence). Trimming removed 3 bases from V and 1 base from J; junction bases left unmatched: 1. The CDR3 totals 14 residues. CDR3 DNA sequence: TGTGCCAGCAGTTTCGGGACAGGGTCCTACGAGCAGTACTTC. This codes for CASSFGTGSYEQYF.

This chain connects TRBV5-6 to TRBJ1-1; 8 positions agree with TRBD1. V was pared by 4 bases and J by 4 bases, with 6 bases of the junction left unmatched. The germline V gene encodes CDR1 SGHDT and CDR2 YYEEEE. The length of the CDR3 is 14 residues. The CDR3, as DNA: TGTGCCAGCAGCCAGGGACAGGTCGGCACTGAAGCTTTCTTT. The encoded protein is CASSQGQVGTEAFF. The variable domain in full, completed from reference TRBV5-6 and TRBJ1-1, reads DAGVTQSPTHLIKTRGQQVTLRCSPKSGHDTVSWYQQALGQGPQFIFQYYEEEERQRGNFPDRFSGHQFPNYSSELNVNALLLGDSALYLCASSQGQVGTEAFFGQGTRLTVV.

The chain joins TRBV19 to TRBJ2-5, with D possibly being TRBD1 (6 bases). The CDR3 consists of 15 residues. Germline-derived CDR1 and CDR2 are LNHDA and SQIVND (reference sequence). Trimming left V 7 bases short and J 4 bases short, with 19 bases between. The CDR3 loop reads CASTNGQGPGETQYF. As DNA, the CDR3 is TGTGCCAGTACAAATGGCCAGGGGCCCGGAGAGACCCAGTACTTC.

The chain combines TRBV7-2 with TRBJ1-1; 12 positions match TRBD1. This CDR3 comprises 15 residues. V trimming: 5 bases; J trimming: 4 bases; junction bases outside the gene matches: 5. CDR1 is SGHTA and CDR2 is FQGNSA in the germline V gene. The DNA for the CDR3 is TGTGCCAGCAGCAAAGGGACAGGGGGCCGCACTGAAGCTTTCTTT. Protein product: CASSKGTGGRTEAFF.

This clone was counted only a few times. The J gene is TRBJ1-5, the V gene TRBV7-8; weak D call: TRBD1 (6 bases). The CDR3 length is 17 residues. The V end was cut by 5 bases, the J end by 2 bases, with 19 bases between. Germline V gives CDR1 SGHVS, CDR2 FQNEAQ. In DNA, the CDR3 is TGTGCCAGCAGCCCCCTATCAGGGGTTTTAGGCAATCAGCCCCAGCATTTT. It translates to CASSPLSGVLGNQPQHF.

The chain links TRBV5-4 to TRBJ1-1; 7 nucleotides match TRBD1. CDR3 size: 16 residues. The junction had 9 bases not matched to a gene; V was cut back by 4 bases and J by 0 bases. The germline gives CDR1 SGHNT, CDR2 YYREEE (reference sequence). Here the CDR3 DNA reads TGTGCCAGCAGCCCCACAGGGGTCGGGCTGAACACTGAAGCTTTCTTT. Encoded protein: CASSPTGVGLNTEAFF.

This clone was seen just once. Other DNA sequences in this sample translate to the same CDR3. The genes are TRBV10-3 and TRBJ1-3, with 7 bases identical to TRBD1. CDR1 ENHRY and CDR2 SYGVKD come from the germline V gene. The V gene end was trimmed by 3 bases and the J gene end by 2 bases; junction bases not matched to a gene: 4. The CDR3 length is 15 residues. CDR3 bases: TGTGCCATCAGTGATGGGACAGAGACTGGAAACACCATATATTTT. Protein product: CAISDGTETGNTIYF.

The CDR3 nucleotides are TGTGCCAGCAGTGACGGGGGGGCCGCCTACAATGAGCAGTTCTTC. This encodes CASSDGGAAYNEQFF. V usage is TRBV6-6 and J usage is TRBJ2-1; 8 bases line up with TRBD2. With 5 bases clipped from V and 2 bases from J, the junction kept 5 bases outside the gene matches. Germline CDR1 and CDR2: MNHNY and SVGAGI (reference sequence). This CDR3 comprises 15 residues.

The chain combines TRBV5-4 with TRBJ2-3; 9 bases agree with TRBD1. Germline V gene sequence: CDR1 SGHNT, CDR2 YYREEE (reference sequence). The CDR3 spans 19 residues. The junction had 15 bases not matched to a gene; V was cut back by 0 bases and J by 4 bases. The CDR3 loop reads CASSLAPGGTGGGPDTQYF. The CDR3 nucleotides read TGTGCCAGCAGCTTGGCCCCCGGGGGTACAGGGGGCGGTCCAGATACGCAGTATTTT.

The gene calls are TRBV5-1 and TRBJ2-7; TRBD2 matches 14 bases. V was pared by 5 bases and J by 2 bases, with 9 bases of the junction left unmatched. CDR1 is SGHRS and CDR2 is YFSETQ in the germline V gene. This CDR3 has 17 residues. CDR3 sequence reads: CASRAGLAGGVPYEQYF. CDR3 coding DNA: TGCGCCAGCAGGGCCGGACTAGCGGGGGGTGTCCCCTACGAGCAGTACTTC.

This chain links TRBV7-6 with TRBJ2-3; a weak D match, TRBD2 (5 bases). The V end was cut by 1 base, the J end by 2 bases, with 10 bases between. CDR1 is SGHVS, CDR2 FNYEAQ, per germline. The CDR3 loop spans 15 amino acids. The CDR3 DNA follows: TGTGCCAGCAGCTTAGGAGGGTCCCACACAGATACGCAGTATTTT. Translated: CASSLGGSHTDTQYF.

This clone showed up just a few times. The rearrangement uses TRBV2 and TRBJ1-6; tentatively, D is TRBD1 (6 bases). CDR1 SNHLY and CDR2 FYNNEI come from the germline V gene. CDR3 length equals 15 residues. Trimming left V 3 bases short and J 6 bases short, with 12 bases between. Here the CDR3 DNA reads TGTGCCAGCAGTGATAACAGGGTATCTAATTCACCCCTCCACTTT. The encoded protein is CASSDNRVSNSPLHF. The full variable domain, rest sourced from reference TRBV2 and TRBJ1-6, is EPEVTQTPSHQVTQMGQEVILRCVPISNHLYFYWYRQILGQKVEFLVSFYNNEISEKSEIFDDQFSVERPDGSNFTLKIRSTKLEDSAMYFCASSDNRVSNSPLHFGNGTRLTVT.

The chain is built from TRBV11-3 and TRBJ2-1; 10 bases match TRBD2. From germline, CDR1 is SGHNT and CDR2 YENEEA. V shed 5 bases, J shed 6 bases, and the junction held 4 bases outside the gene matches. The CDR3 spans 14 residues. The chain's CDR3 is CASSPQRGGNEQFF. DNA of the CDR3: TGTGCCAGCAGCCCGCAGCGGGGGGGCAATGAGCAGTTCTTC.

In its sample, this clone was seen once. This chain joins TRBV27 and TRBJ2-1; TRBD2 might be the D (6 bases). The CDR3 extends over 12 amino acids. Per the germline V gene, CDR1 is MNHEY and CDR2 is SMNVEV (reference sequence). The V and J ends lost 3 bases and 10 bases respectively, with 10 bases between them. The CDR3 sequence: CASSLGGREQFF. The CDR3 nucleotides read TGTGCCAGCAGTTTGGGGGGTAGGGAGCAGTTCTTC.

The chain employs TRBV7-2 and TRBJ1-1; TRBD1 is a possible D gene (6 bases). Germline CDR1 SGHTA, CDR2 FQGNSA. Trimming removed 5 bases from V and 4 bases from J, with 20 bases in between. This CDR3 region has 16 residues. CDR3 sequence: CASSPEVQGGGTEAFF. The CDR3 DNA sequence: TGTGCCAGCAGCCCCGAGGTACAGGGAGGGGGCACTGAAGCTTTCTTT.

In DNA form, the CDR3 reads TGTGCCAGCAGTACCGGGGACTCCGCGGATGAAAAACTGTTTTTT. It translates to CASSTGDSADEKLFF. The chain combines TRBV6-5 with TRBJ1-4, with D tentatively TRBD1 (5 bases). CDR1 and CDR2 from the germline V gene are MNHEY and SVGAGI. The CDR3 is 15 residues long. Trimming took off 5 bases at V and 6 bases at J, with 16 bases between the two ends.

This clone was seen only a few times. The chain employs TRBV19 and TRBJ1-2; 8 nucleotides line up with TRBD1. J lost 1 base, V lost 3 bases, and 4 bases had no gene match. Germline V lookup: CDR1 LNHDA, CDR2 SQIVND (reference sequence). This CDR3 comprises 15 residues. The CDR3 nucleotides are TGTGCCAGTAGTATCGGGACAGGTTTTAACTATGGCTACACCTTC. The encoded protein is CASSIGTGFNYGYTF.

DNA of the CDR3: TGTGCCAGTAGTAACAGGGGGACGAACACCGGGGAGCTGTTTTTT. It yields the protein CASSNRGTNTGELFF. The V call is TRBV19, the J call TRBJ2-2; the match to TRBD1 covers 8 bases. The CDR3 is 15 residues long. CDR1 is LNHDA and CDR2 is SQIVND in the germline V gene (reference sequence). V was pared by 4 bases and J by 0 bases, with 1 base of the junction left unmatched.

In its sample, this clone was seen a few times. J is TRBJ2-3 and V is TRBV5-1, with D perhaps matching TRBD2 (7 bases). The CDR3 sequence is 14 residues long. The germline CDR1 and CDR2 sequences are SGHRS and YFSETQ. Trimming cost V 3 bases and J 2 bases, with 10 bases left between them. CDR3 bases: TGCGCCAGCAGCTCGGGGGGCTACACAGATACGCAGTATTTT. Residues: CASSSGGYTDTQYF.

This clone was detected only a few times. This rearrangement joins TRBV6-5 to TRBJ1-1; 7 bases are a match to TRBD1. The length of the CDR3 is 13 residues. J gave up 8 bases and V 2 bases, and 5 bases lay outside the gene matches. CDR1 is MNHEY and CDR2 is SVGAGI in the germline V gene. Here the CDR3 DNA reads TGTGCCAGCAGTTACGCGACAGGGTTGGAAGCTTTCTTT. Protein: CASSYATGLEAFF.

The CDR3 region is CAITEDRDYGYTF. The DNA of the CDR3 is TGTGCCATCACCGAGGACAGGGACTATGGCTACACCTTC. This chain joins TRBV10-3 and TRBJ1-2, with TRBD1 identical over 8 bases. V shed 7 bases, J shed 3 bases, and the junction held 4 bases outside the gene matches. Germline CDR1 is ENHRY and CDR2 is SYGVKD. The CDR3 is made up of 13 amino acids.